The 21 T cell receptor beta chains below come from one sample, sequenced in a study of T cell repertoires in cytomegalovirus infection. TCRdb itself ran the reads through MiXCR, one entry per CDR3 protein. The data show some 700,000 distinct CDR3 sequences, 30% to 35% seen once. These receptors lack a known antigen. Sequences were derived from cultured PBMCs, sampled from culture after CMV antigen stimulation. The receptor source for this set is a human donor in good health (CMV status not recorded). Some clones in this sample may be carry-over from other donors' samples.

This clonotype has a handful of counts. The chain couples TRBV20-1 to TRBJ2-3; 9 bases line up with TRBD1. The length of the CDR3 is 15 residues. Germline-derived CDR1 and CDR2 are DFQATT and SNEGSKA (reference sequence). The CDR3 region has the DNA TGCAGCTCCGCTCCGGGACAGGGTGGCTCGGATACGCAGTATTTT. Translation gives CSSAPGQGGSDTQYF.

This clonotype was seen a single time. The chain is built from TRBV7-2 and TRBJ1-4, with D unclear. The CDR3 sequence is 15 residues long. Germline CDR1 and CDR2: SGHTA and FQGNSA. Deletions cut 1 base from V and 8 bases from J, with 14 bases between. DNA of the CDR3: TGTGCCAGCAGCTTAGGGGGAGCCTTGGGGGAAAAACTGTTTTTT. This gives the protein CASSLGGALGEKLFF.

This clonotype was observed a few times. The genes are TRBV11-2 and TRBJ2-5; 9 nucleotides line up with TRBD2. This CDR3 spans 16 amino acids. The V and J ends lost 0 bases and 4 bases, in that order; junction bases with no gene match: 6. Germline V gives CDR1 SGHAT, CDR2 FQNNGV. The CDR3 DNA follows: TGTGCCAGCAGCTTAGAGCTTAGCGGGGGAGGAGAGACCCAGTACTTC. This gives the protein CASSLELSGGGETQYF.

V is TRBV29-1 and J is TRBJ1-4; TRBD1 is a possible D gene (6 bases). Trimming took off 7 bases at V and 6 bases at J, with 12 bases between the two ends. The CDR3 contains 12 residues. Per germline, CDR1 SQVTM and CDR2 ANQGSEA. CDR3 in amino acids: CSATGTYEKLFF. CDR3 DNA: TGCAGCGCAACCGGGACATATGAAAAACTGTTTTTT.

This clonotype was seen a handful of times. V gene TRBV7-9 combines with J gene TRBJ1-6; D ambiguous. This CDR3 comprises 14 residues. Germline V lookup: CDR1 SEHNR, CDR2 FQNEAQ (reference sequence). V lost 8 bases and J 3 bases, leaving 11 bases between the germline ends. CDR3 amino acids: CASQVGNYNSPLHF. The DNA for the CDR3 is TGTGCCAGCCAAGTAGGCAACTATAATTCACCCCTCCACTTT. The full variable domain, in which reference TRBV7-9 and TRBJ1-6 provide the parts outside the CDR3, is DTGVSQNPRHKITKRGQNVTFRCDPISEHNRLYWYRQTLGQGPEFLTYFQNEAQLEKSRLLSDRFSAERPKGSFSTLEIQRTEQGDSAMYLCASQVGNYNSPLHFGNGTRLTVT.

The chain has TRBV11-2 and TRBJ2-3, with a tentative D call TRBD2 (5 bases). V lost 3 bases to trimming and J lost 2 bases, with 9 bases between them. The germline CDR1 and CDR2 sequences are SGHAT and FQNNGV. The CDR3 sequence is 14 residues long. The CDR3 region has the DNA TGTGCCAGCAGCTTTACACGGGACACAGATACGCAGTATTTT. It encodes CASSFTRDTDTQYF.

The J gene is TRBJ2-3, the V gene TRBV6-5, with 7 bases lining up with TRBD1. The V gene end was trimmed by 6 bases and the J gene end by 2 bases; junction bases not matched to a gene: 8. CDR3 length equals 15 residues. Germline CDR1 is MNHEY and CDR2 is SVGAGI. The CDR3 bases are TGTGCCAGCAGCAACAGGGGACCATACACAGATACGCAGTATTTT. This codes for CASSNRGPYTDTQYF.

The CDR3 spells CASSPRTSGKDEQFF. Here the CDR3 DNA reads TGTGCCAGCTCACCCCGGACTAGCGGGAAGGATGAGCAGTTCTTC. The genes are TRBV18 and TRBJ2-1, with 12 bases that match TRBD2. Germline CDR1 reads KGHSH; CDR2 reads LQKENI. The J segment lost 8 bases and the V segment lost 3 bases, leaving 5 bases of the junction unmatched. The CDR3 consists of 15 residues.

The CDR3 is CASSIVDGGTREQFF. CDR3 in DNA: TGTGCCAGTAGTATAGTCGACGGGGGGACGCGAGAGCAGTTCTTC. The rearrangement links TRBV19 to TRBJ2-1; TRBD2 aligns across 7 bases. J was trimmed by 10 bases and V by 1 base; bases with no gene match: 10. CDR3 length: 15 residues. Germline assignment: CDR1 LNHDA and CDR2 SQIVND (reference sequence).

Notes on this clonotype: Compared with germline, one end of the junction differs, possibly owing to a read error. The CDR3 is CTSSLTDGTDTQYF. CDR3 coding DNA: TGTACCAGCAGCTTGACAGATGGCACAGATACGCAGTATTTT. The chain joins TRBV11-2 to TRBJ2-3, with a tentative D call TRBD1 (5 bases). This CDR3 spans 14 amino acids. The V gene's germline CDR1 is SGHAT and CDR2 FQNNGV.

This clonotype was counted between two and nine times. This sequence joins TRBV7-2 and TRBJ2-3; TRBD2 matches at 10 bases. The length of the CDR3 is 16 residues. V shed 6 bases, J shed 2 bases, and the junction held 8 bases outside the gene matches. In germline, CDR1 is SGHTA, CDR2 FQGNSA. This CDR3 reads CASRDPGTSVTDTQYF. The CDR3 DNA sequence: TGTGCCAGCAGAGACCCCGGGACTAGCGTCACAGATACGCAGTATTTT. Full variable domain (outside the CDR3, taken from reference TRBV7-2 and TRBJ2-3): GAGVSQSPSNKVTEKGKDVELRCDPISGHTALYWYRQSLGQGLEFLIYFQGNSAPDKSGLPSDRFSAERTGGSVSTLTIQRTQQEDSAVYLCASRDPGTSVTDTQYFGPGTRLTVL.

This chain connects TRBV12-3 or TRBV12-4 to TRBJ1-5; D not resolved. The CDR3 totals 15 residues. Trimming cost V 3 bases and J 0 bases, with 9 bases left between them. The CDR3 region has the DNA TGTGCCAGCAGTTTTATCTCTAATAGCAATCAGCCCCAGCATTTT. Translated, it gives CASSFISNSNQPQHF.

The chain combines TRBV28 with TRBJ1-6; no reliable D call. The length of the CDR3 is 14 residues. Per the germline V gene, CDR1 is MDHEN and CDR2 is SYDVKM. V gave up 6 bases and J gave up 7 bases, with 13 bases separating them. CDR3 loop: CASREQFENSPLHF. CDR3 coding DNA: TGTGCCAGCAGGGAACAGTTTGAAAATTCACCCCTCCACTTT.

This chain joins TRBV6-6 and TRBJ2-7; D remains ambiguous. CDR1 is MNHNY, CDR2 SVGAGI, per germline (reference sequence). The CDR3 is 12 amino acids. The V end lost 4 bases, the J end lost 6 bases, and 10 bases lay between the germline ends. CDR3 DNA: TGTGCCAGCAGTTCCCCCAGAATCGAGCAGTACTTC. Its translation is CASSSPRIEQYF.

This chain connects TRBV4-3 to TRBJ2-3; D gene unclear. Germline CDR1 reads LGHNA; CDR2 reads YSLEER. This CDR3 has 13 residues. Trimming stripped 0 bases from V and 3 bases from J, with 4 bases between. CDR3 sequence reads: CASSQEWTDTQYF. In nucleotides, the CDR3 is TGCGCCAGCAGCCAAGAGTGGACAGATACGCAGTATTTT.

The J gene is TRBJ1-6, the V gene TRBV6-1; D might be TRBD1 (5 bases). There are 15 residues in the CDR3. V lost 10 bases to trimming and J lost 7 bases, with 20 bases between them. In germline, CDR1 is MNHNS, CDR2 SASEGT. CDR3 in amino acids: CATKGRIWGNSPLHF. The CDR3 DNA is TGTGCCACCAAGGGGCGAATCTGGGGGAATTCACCCCTCCACTTT.

The chain joins TRBV3-1 to TRBJ2-5, with a weak D call TRBD2 (5 bases). In germline, CDR1 is LGHDT, CDR2 YNNKEL (reference sequence). The germline V and J ends were trimmed by 4 bases and 5 bases, with 11 bases remaining between them. The CDR3 is 13 residues long. In nucleotides, the CDR3 is TGTGCCAGCAGCCCCGTAGCGATGGAGACCCAGTACTTC. Its translation: CASSPVAMETQYF.

The table lists this clonotype with a few counts. The chain links TRBV7-9 to TRBJ2-5; a weak D match, TRBD2 (6 bases). Germline assignment: CDR1 SEHNR and CDR2 FQNEAQ (reference sequence). Trimming removed 1 base at V and 5 bases at J, with 26 bases between. CDR3 size: 19 residues. The CDR3 DNA follows: TGTGCCAGCAGCTTAGTGTTCATCTTAATAGCGGCTACAGTGGAGACCCAGTACTTC. Protein: CASSLVFILIAATVETQYF.

This clonotype has at least ten counts. This chain uses TRBV7-2 with TRBJ1-5; D is undetermined. The V and J ends lost 1 base and 7 bases respectively, with 8 bases between them. This CDR3 has 13 amino acids. Germline V lookup: CDR1 SGHTA, CDR2 FQGNSA. CDR3 sequence: CASSLDRSQPQHF. CDR3 DNA sequence: TGTGCCAGCAGCTTAGACCGCAGCCAGCCCCAGCATTTT. Looking up the rest from reference TRBV7-2 and TRBJ1-5 gives the full variable domain: GAGVSQSPSNKVTEKGKDVELRCDPISGHTALYWYRQSLGQGLEFLIYFQGNSAPDKSGLPSDRFSAERTGGSVSTLTIQRTQQEDSAVYLCASSLDRSQPQHFGDGTRLSIL.

V usage is TRBV19 and J usage is TRBJ2-3; D may correspond to TRBD1 or TRBD2 (5 bases each). The germline CDR1 and CDR2 sequences are LNHDA and SQIVND (reference sequence). This CDR3 contains 13 residues. Deletions cut 7 bases from V and 7 bases from J, with 15 bases between. Written as DNA, the CDR3 is TGTGCCAGTACTGCCGATCGGGGCAATACGCAGTATTTT. Residues: CASTADRGNTQYF. The full variable domain, rest sourced from reference TRBV19 and TRBJ2-3, is DGGITQSPKYLFRKEGQNVTLSCEQNLNHDAMYWYRQDPGQGLRLIYYSQIVNDFQKGDIAEGYSVSREKKESFPLTVTSAQKNPTAFYLCASTADRGNTQYFGPGTRLTVL.

V and J are TRBV7-9 and TRBJ1-1; no clear D gene. Trimming removed 0 bases at V and 5 bases at J, with 10 bases between. Germline lookup yields CDR1 SEHNR and CDR2 FQNEAQ (reference sequence). The CDR3 runs to 14 residues. CDR3 region: CASSLAQDRTEAFF. The CDR3, as DNA: TGTGCCAGCAGCTTAGCCCAGGATAGGACTGAAGCTTTCTTT.